A single sample is the source of the 10 T cell receptor beta chains below, sequenced in a study of cytomegalovirus exposure and HLA in healthy donors. A multiplex PCR was run with 60 Vbeta primers and 13 Jbeta primers. Repertoires were generated with immunoSEQ multiplex PCR, while TCRdb's copy carries only in-frame clones and drops some. The table lists approximately 190,000 clones, about 77% of them singletons. The specimen was PBMCs. These receptors were obtained from a woman aged 25 to 45 in good health and CMV-seropositive.

The chain uses TRBV9 and TRBJ1-1; D might be TRBD1 (5 bases). The CDR3 is made up of 15 amino acids. V gave up 3 bases and J gave up 5 bases, with 17 bases separating them. Per germline, CDR1 SGDLS and CDR2 YYNGEE. CDR3 amino acids: CASSASGGVETEAFF. The CDR3 bases are TGTGCCAGCAGCGCGAGCGGGGGAGTGGAAACTGAAGCTTTCTTT.

CDR3 in amino acids: CASSPRQGRTVYEQYF. The CDR3, as DNA: TGTGCCAGCAGCCCGAGACAGGGGAGAACGGTCTACGAGCAGTACTTC. The V gene is TRBV11-2, the J gene TRBJ2-7; 8 bases agree with TRBD1. The length of the CDR3 is 16 residues. The ends lost 5 bases at V and 3 bases at J; junction bases unmatched: 12. Per the germline V gene, CDR1 is SGHAT and CDR2 is FQNNGV.

This chain joins TRBV2 and TRBJ2-2; 9 bases fit TRBD1. The CDR3 spans 15 residues. CDR1 and CDR2 (germline): SNHLY, FYNNEI. V was clipped by 3 bases and J by 7 bases; unmatched bases: 6. The DNA for the CDR3 is TGTGCCAGCAGTGAGTTCGGACAGGGGAACGGGGAGCTGTTTTTT. Translated: CASSEFGQGNGELFF.

The V and J genes are TRBV2 and TRBJ2-1, with 10 bases identical to TRBD2. Trimming removed 6 bases from V and 3 bases from J; junction bases left unmatched: 5. The germline V gene has CDR1 SNHLY and CDR2 FYNNEI. This CDR3 is 15 amino acids long. CDR3 nucleotide sequence: TGTGCCAGCAGGGGGAGCGGGAGGGACTACAATGAGCAGTTCTTC. Translation: CASRGSGRDYNEQFF. Complete variable domain (other parts from reference TRBV2 and TRBJ2-1): EPEVTQTPSHQVTQMGQEVILRCVPISNHLYFYWYRQILGQKVEFLVSFYNNEISEKSEIFDDQFSVERPDGSNFTLKIRSTKLEDSAMYFCASRGSGRDYNEQFFGPGTRLTVL.

The V gene is TRBV2, the J gene TRBJ2-7, with D possibly TRBD1 on 6 matching bases. V gave up 5 bases and J gave up 6 bases, with 23 bases separating them. Germline V gene data show CDR1 as SNHLY and CDR2 as FYNNEI. The CDR3 sequence is 16 residues long. CDR3 DNA sequence: TGTGCCAGCAGTAGAGACCACAGGGACCCCCCCCGCGAGCAGTACTTC. This sequence encodes CASSRDHRDPPREQYF. Full variable domain (remainder filled in from reference TRBV2 and TRBJ2-7): EPEVTQTPSHQVTQMGQEVILRCVPISNHLYFYWYRQILGQKVEFLVSFYNNEISEKSEIFDDQFSVERPDGSNFTLKIRSTKLEDSAMYFCASSRDHRDPPREQYFGPGTRLTVT.

The rearrangement uses TRBV5-1 and TRBJ1-2, with D possibly TRBD1 on 5 matching bases. V dropped 0 bases and J dropped 3 bases, with 12 bases sitting between them. CDR3 length: 15 residues. Germline V gives CDR1 SGHRS, CDR2 YFSETQ. DNA of the CDR3: TGCGCCAGCAGCTTGGATTCAGGGTTGGACTATGGCTACACCTTC. It encodes CASSLDSGLDYGYTF.

J is TRBJ1-2 and V is TRBV18; TRBD1 might be the D (5 bases). The germline gives CDR1 KGHSH, CDR2 LQKENI. This CDR3 comprises 16 residues. V lost 2 bases and J lost 5, with 18 bases in between. The CDR3: CASSPNLRPGGYGYTF. The CDR3 region has the DNA TGTGCCAGCTCACCAAACTTAAGACCCGGGGGGTATGGCTACACCTTC.

The V call is TRBV7-2, the J call TRBJ2-4; perhaps TRBD1 as D (6 bases). There are 15 residues in the CDR3. The V and J ends lost 4 bases and 2 bases respectively, with 12 bases between them. From germline, CDR1 is SGHTA and CDR2 FQGNSA. The CDR3 sequence is CASSSQGGSKNIQYF. In DNA form, the CDR3 reads TGTGCCAGCAGCTCACAGGGCGGGTCCAAAAACATTCAGTACTTC.

The chain joins TRBV10-3 to TRBJ1-2; 8 positions agree with TRBD1. This CDR3 is 13 amino acids long. Germline CDR1 reads ENHRY; CDR2 reads SYGVKD. The J segment lost 2 bases and the V segment lost 4 bases, leaving 0 bases of the junction unmatched. The CDR3 loop is CAISAGGNYGYTF. The CDR3, as DNA: TGTGCCATCAGTGCAGGGGGCAACTATGGCTACACCTTC.

With regard to this clone: Germline is not matched at one junction end, which may reflect a read error. The chain recombines TRBV7-7 with TRBJ2-5, with D possibly being TRBD2 (6 bases). This CDR3 has 15 residues. Germline V gene data show CDR1 as SSHAT and CDR2 as FNYEAQ (reference sequence). The CDR3 nucleotides are TGTGCTAGCAGCGCCCTGGCGGGGTCACAAGAGACCCAGTACTTC. The encoded protein is CASSALAGSQETQYF.